Shown below are 13 T cell receptor beta chains from a single sample sequenced in a study of identifying expanded T cells in peripheral blood. Clones were sequenced by immunoSEQ multiplex PCR, and TCRdb holds only the in-frame ones, with some missing. The sample records more than 95,000 clones, 84% being singletons. Input material: blood. The receptors were sampled from a person aged 18-70 years in good health.

V is TRBV6-5 and J is TRBJ2-5; D may match TRBD1 or TRBD2 (5 bases each). Germline V gene lookup returns CDR1 MNHEY and CDR2 SVGAGI. The CDR3 totals 14 residues. The V end was cut by 7 bases, the J end by 3 bases, with 15 bases between. In nucleotides, the CDR3 is TGTGCCAGCAAGCTGGGCAGGGAGAAAGAGACCCAGTACTTC. Encoded protein: CASKLGREKETQYF.

The chain employs TRBV7-2 and TRBJ2-2; weak D call: TRBD2 (5 bases). Germline V gene sequence: CDR1 SGHTA, CDR2 FQGNSA. V was cut by 6 bases and J by 3 bases, with 14 bases left in between. This CDR3 is built from 15 residues. In DNA, the CDR3 is TGTGCCAGCAGAAGTCCGGGAACATACACCGGGGAGCTGTTTTTT. Translating it yields CASRSPGTYTGELFF.

The genes are TRBV11-3 and TRBJ1-5; unclear D gene. Looked up from germline, CDR1 is SGHNT and CDR2 is YENEEA. Trimming left V 1 base short and J 7 bases short, with 8 bases between. The CDR3 is made up of 13 amino acids. The CDR3 spells CASSLVTGQPQHF. CDR3 coding DNA: TGTGCCAGCAGCTTAGTGACGGGCCAGCCCCAGCATTTT.

The gene calls are TRBV13 and TRBJ1-2; D perhaps matches TRBD1 (6 bases). V was trimmed by 5 bases and J by 1 base, leaving 14 bases between them. Germline V gene data show CDR1 as PRHDT and CDR2 as FYEKMQ (reference sequence). The CDR3 sequence is 15 residues long. The CDR3 sequence is CASSATGDSNYGYTF. CDR3 bases: TGTGCCAGCAGCGCGACAGGCGACAGTAACTATGGCTACACCTTC.

The J gene is TRBJ1-5, the V gene TRBV6-6; 8 bases fit TRBD1. CDR1 and CDR2 (germline): MNHNY, SVGAGI (reference sequence). The V and J ends lost 0 bases and 5 bases, in that order; junction bases with no gene match: 3. This CDR3 contains 15 residues. The chain's CDR3 is CASSYSTGEDQPQHF. CDR3 sequence (DNA): TGTGCCAGCAGTTACTCGACAGGGGAGGATCAGCCCCAGCATTTT.

This clone was counted only a few times. The chain combines TRBV11-2 with TRBJ2-7; TRBD2 might be the D (5 bases). Germline CDR1 is SGHAT and CDR2 is FQNNGV. Trimming cost V 5 bases and J 1 base, with 12 bases left between them. CDR3 size: 14 residues. As DNA, the CDR3 is TGTGCCAGCAGCCCTAGGACTTATTCCTACGAGCAGTACTTC. It yields the protein CASSPRTYSYEQYF.

The chain uses TRBV5-5 and TRBJ1-2; D unresolved. Trimming shortened V by 0 bases and J by 7 bases, and 13 bases separated the two germline ends. CDR1 and CDR2 from the germline V gene are SGHKS and YYEKEE (reference sequence). The CDR3 is made up of 14 amino acids. CDR3 region: CASSLGAGSSGYTF. CDR3 bases: TGTGCCAGCAGCTTGGGGGCCGGGTCTTCTGGCTACACCTTC.

This sequence joins TRBV7-2 and TRBJ1-1; unclear D gene. V was pared by 0 bases and J by 4 bases, with 6 bases between. The CDR3 is 13 amino acids. The V gene's germline CDR1 is SGHTA and CDR2 FQGNSA. As DNA, the CDR3 is TGTGCCAGCAGCTTAGCCATAGGCACTGAAGCTTTCTTT. Encoded protein: CASSLAIGTEAFF.

This sequence joins TRBV4-1 and TRBJ1-2; D gene unclear. From germline, CDR1 is MGHRA and CDR2 YSYEKL. The CDR3 is 15 residues long. V lost 0 bases to trimming and J lost 2 bases, with 10 bases between them. CDR3 sequence: CASSQDGSLNYGYTF. CDR3 in DNA: TGCGCCAGCAGCCAAGATGGCAGTCTCAACTATGGCTACACCTTC.

In this sample, this clone turned up a few times. The genes are TRBV18 and TRBJ2-7; 7 bases are a match to TRBD1. Losses at the gene ends were 6 bases for V and 0 bases for J; bases not matched to a gene: 8. The CDR3 runs 15 residues. In germline, CDR1 is KGHSH, CDR2 LQKENI. For the CDR3, the DNA is TGTGCCAGCTCTCAACAGGGGACCCTCTCCTACGAGCAGTACTTC. This sequence encodes CASSQQGTLSYEQYF.

The chain carries TRBV6-4 and TRBJ2-1, with D possibly called TRBD1 or TRBD2 (5 bases each). V was clipped by 4 bases and J by 11 bases, with 15 bases between them. The CDR3 extends over 13 amino acids. Germline V gene data show CDR1 as MRHNA and CDR2 as SNTAGT. In DNA form, the CDR3 reads TGTGCCAGCAGTGTAGGAATTGGGGGTCAGCAGTTCTTC. Translation: CASSVGIGGQQFF.

The chain is built from TRBV27 and TRBJ2-2, with a tentative D call TRBD2 (5 bases). The CDR3 extends over 15 amino acids. The V end lost 3 bases, the J end lost 0 bases, and 8 bases lay between the germline ends. CDR1 MNHEY and CDR2 SMNVEV come from the germline V gene (reference sequence). CDR3 in amino acids: CASSFGRANTGELFF. In DNA form, the CDR3 reads TGTGCCAGCAGTTTTGGGCGGGCGAACACCGGGGAGCTGTTTTTT.

The chain employs TRBV27 and TRBJ2-7; TRBD1 aligns across 8 bases. This CDR3 has 16 amino acids. CDR1 is MNHEY and CDR2 is SMNVEV in the germline V gene (reference sequence). The V and J ends lost 6 bases and 2 bases, in that order; junction bases with no gene match: 12. CDR3 coding DNA: TGTGCCAGCAGACGTTCAGGGGGCTCAGACCCCTACGAGCAGTACTTC. Protein sequence: CASRRSGGSDPYEQYF.